The next 2 T cell receptor beta chains were all read from a single sample in a study of CD8+CD57+ T cells in acquired aplastic anemia. It was genomic DNA that served as the template for profiling TCR beta VDJ and CDR3. TCRdb ran MiXCR on the reads and lists one entry per CDR3 protein. The repertoire holds over 150,000 distinct CDR3 sequences, with around 63% as singletons. Before being chosen for sequencing, patients had shown CD8+CD57+ cell expansion by flow cytometry. What was sequenced was sorted CD4+, CD8+, or CD8+CD57+ T cells (not recorded which) from PBMCs. All receptors derive from a human donor with aplastic anemia.

The rearrangement links TRBV12-5 to TRBJ2-2, with TRBD1 as a possible D gene (6 bases). The CDR3 loop spans 16 amino acids. V lost 7 bases to trimming and J lost 2 bases, with 17 bases between them. Germline loops: CDR1 LGHNT, CDR2 FRNRAP. DNA for the CDR3: TGTGCTAGTGCCTCCGGTGGGGGCGAAAACACCGGGGAGCTGTTTTTT. Residues: CASASGGGENTGELFF.

The J gene is TRBJ2-1, the V gene TRBV5-4; 12 bases are shared with TRBD2. The CDR3 extends over 18 amino acids. Germline CDR1 is SGHNT and CDR2 is YYREEE (reference sequence). V trimming: 4 bases; J trimming: 0 bases; junction bases outside the gene matches: 8. CDR3 protein: CASSPRTSGASSYNEQFF. In DNA, the CDR3 is TGTGCCAGCAGCCCTCGGACTAGCGGGGCCAGCTCCTACAATGAGCAGTTCTTC.